This TCR beta chain stems from a study of blood T cell repertoires in COVID-19. The overall study: COVID-19 samples, acute and convalescent, were from the United States, Italy and Spain. T cells, B-cell-depleted T cells, or PBMCs provided the cDNA or gDNA that served as material.

Under the authors' procedure: Estimated nucleated cell counts came from reference gene primer amplification. Assay used: immunoSEQ multiplex PCR; TCRdb lists only in-frame clones, some missing. That table gives V, J and clone size, and the DNA gave D and trimming. The repertoire has 100,000 to 150,000 clones, around 83% of them found once; the top ten carry about 16%. Germline-derived CDR1 and CDR2 are SGHKS and YYEKEE (reference sequence). The V end was cut by 2 bases, the J end by 3 bases, with 11 bases between. This CDR3 has 15 amino acids. This sequence originates from a woman aged 50 to 60 with acute or convalescent COVID-19. Sequencing was done on a sample of peripheral blood. The V and J genes are TRBV5-5 and TRBJ1-4; no firm D call. The CDR3 protein is CASSFSKRANEKLFF. The CDR3 coding sequence is TGTGCCAGCAGCTTCAGCAAGAGGGCTAATGAAAAACTGTTTTTT.